This T cell receptor (beta chain) was identified in a study of blood T cells in healthy people across ages. Study findings and constraints: Per million T cells, TCR beta diversity dropped about linearly as age rose.

Sample-barcoded 5' priming and a J-beta primer mix drove a second PCR of about 7 to 12 cycles. MiXCR was run by TCRdb on the 5' RACE reads, yielding one entry per CDR3 protein. The sample has some 880,000 distinct CDR3 sequences; roughly 40% are singletons. Trimming removed 8 bases at V and 0 bases at J, with 13 bases between. The CDR3 is 14 residues long. The germline gives CDR1 LGHDT, CDR2 YNNKEL (reference sequence). Of note for this clonotype: Its matching antigen is unknown.

This sequence was found in a man younger than 30 in good health. Sequenced: blood. The rearrangement joins TRBV3-1 to TRBJ2-5; no reliable D call. Here the CDR3 DNA reads TGTGCCAGCTCTATCCGTCGGAACCAAGAGACCCAGTACTTC. As protein: CASSIRRNQETQYF.